The TCR beta chain described here comes from a study of shared clonotypes between healthy human individuals (TCRdb year 2020). About the investigation overall: Three men and a couple of women, aged 18 to 49 years, made up the cohort. Per donor, three plates each were used for CD4 naive and CD4 memory, two for CD8 naive, and one for CD8 memory. Blood TCR repertoires of several healthy adults were deeply sequenced to estimate repertoire size and the extent of clonotype sharing between individuals. To increase sequencing depth and limit assay-specific biases, different laboratories used diverse techniques to prepare libraries and sequence TCR repertoires. Leukapheresis yielded between about 0.94 and 8.9 billion PBMCs per donor. Broad study findings and their caveats: Rarefaction of sorted-subset datasets indicated incomplete sequencing despite the large sequencing depth. Sharing across four donors was observed for approximately 5% of naive CD4, 3.5% of naive CD8, over 2% of memory CD4, and around 0.4% of memory CD8 clonotypes. Because the study included only a small number of donors, the genetic and exposure-history diversity represented was limited. Naive subsets generally had larger estimated clonotype richness than memory subsets did. Pairwise subsampling indicated that sequencing depth was expected to affect the degree of clonotype sharing among donors. Compared with non-shared clonotypes, clonotypes shared by all four sorted-subset donors had higher generation probabilities. Sampling was restricted to blood, and TCR repertoires in tissues likely differ from the TCR repertoires found in blood.

For the CD8 naive samples, CD45RO-negative cells were positively selected for CCR7, yielding a CD45RA+CCR7+ population from which TemRA cells were excluded. The donors were healthy, HIV-negative adults with no recently reported acute infections or vaccinations. Every donor was a Caucasian adult residing in Nashville, Tennessee, USA. Blood was obtained by leukapheresis, after which PBMCs were separated by Ficoll-Histopaque density gradient centrifugation and cryopreserved in liquid nitrogen vapor phase. Analytical flow cytometry was used to check the purity and quantity of each magnetically sorted T cell population. Genomic DNA was isolated from each sorted fraction and quantified by UV absorbance on a Nanodrop 2000c. TCR CDR3 regions were amplified from genomic DNA by multiplex PCR using the deep immunoSEQ assay. For each cell subset, the extracted genomic DNA was distributed evenly across all wells of several immunoSEQ 96-well plates, and each plate served as one replicate. Each replicate PCR for sorted subsets received about 200 ng genomic DNA, equal to tens of thousands of T cell genomes. Purified libraries were quantified with a Qubit 3.0 fluorometer, sized on a Bioanalyzer 2100, and re-quantified with the KAPA Library Quantification kit. Each immunoSEQ 96-well plate was sequenced on its own single-read 150-cycle Illumina NextSeq 550 flow cell. The published analysis was carried out like this. Because the immunoSEQ output held only junctional sequences and lacked quality scores, the filtering could not match the filtering applied to full-length reads. To assign V/J genes and CDR3, sequences were annotated using PyIR, a Python wrapper for IgBLAST v1.9, with IMGT germline references. Reads were removed for weak V/J assignments (E-value above 1e-6), missing CDR3, stop codons, out-of-frame junctions, or ambiguous translated residues. A V3J clonotype was defined by an identical inferred V gene, J gene, and CDR3 amino acid sequence. Percentage overlap between repertoires was computed as shared unique clonotypes divided by the size of the smaller repertoire. Three approaches were used to assess repertoire richness: RTK rarefaction, the Chao1 estimator, and Recon v2.1 estimates of unobserved clonotypes. Generation probabilities were computed with OLGA for all TCRbeta clonotypes obtained by the gDNA method from several donors. What TCRdb holds here is the immuneACCESS table cut down to in-frame rearrangements. Part of the clones is not present; checked against another copy, under half of the missing clones reflect an unresolved V gene, and the others are unexplained. D and trimming were read from the DNA, whereas the V and J calls and clone size are those reported in that table. This sample gives about 2 million clones in total; 85% to 95% of them show up just once. The top ten hold 1.1% of the sample.

As for this clone: Its antigen remains undetermined. Nothing much larger sits one base from this clone, and base qualities are not available.

The CDR3 has 14 amino acids, counting the end cysteine and phenylalanine. Just CDR3 DNA is preserved here, 42 bases in frame from base 1. A distance of 15 bases separates the germline ends of V and J, which lose 5 bases and 6 bases respectively. CDR1 and CDR2 were assigned from the germline V gene as MDHEN and SYDVKM. This receptor was identified in a man aged 18-30 years in good health. The chain is made from TRBV28 and TRBJ2-3; a confident D gene designation cannot be given. Sequenced sample: naive CD8+ T cells sorted from blood. The label giving this sample's cell subset or site can be read as: CD45RA+CCR7+. The nucleotide sequence reads TGTGCCAGCAGTGCTCCTAGGGAATGGGATACGCAGTATTTT. Translation gives CASSAPREWDTQYF.